The 21 T cell receptor beta chains in this list originate from one sample, sequenced in a study of shared clonotypes between healthy human individuals. Produced via immunoSEQ multiplex PCR; TCRdb's table is partial and in-frame only. The table includes 1 million to 1.3 million clones, about 84% detected once. Sequencing was done on a sample of memory CD4+ T cells from PBMCs. Stated subset: CD45RA-negative fraction. Source of these receptors: a man between 18 and 29 years old in good health. Some clones in this sample may be carry-over from other donors' samples.

The CDR3 coding sequence is TGTGCCAGCAGCCTTACTGGGGCCAACGTCCTGACTTTC. Translating it yields CASSLTGANVLTF. The V call is TRBV9, the J call TRBJ2-6, with D unresolved. The germline gives CDR1 SGDLS, CDR2 YYNGEE. Between the trimmed V and J ends, which lost 4 bases and 2 bases, there was a span of 4 bases. This CDR3 has 13 amino acids.

This chain connects TRBV30 to TRBJ2-1; either TRBD1 or TRBD2 may fit D (7 bases each). The length of the CDR3 is 15 residues. The V end was cut by 3 bases, the J end by 6 bases, with 18 bases between. Germline loops: CDR1 GTSNPN, CDR2 SVGIG (reference sequence). The CDR3 sequence: CAWSLWAGGANEQFF. The CDR3 region has the DNA TGTGCCTGGAGCTTGTGGGCAGGGGGGGCCAATGAGCAGTTCTTC.

This chain uses TRBV9 with TRBJ2-7, with 9 bases matching TRBD2. V shed 0 bases, J shed 2 bases, and the junction held 3 bases outside the gene matches. Germline V CDR1 and CDR2: SGDLS, YYNGEE. This CDR3 region has 15 residues. CDR3 region: CASSVDGGRAYEQYF. The CDR3 DNA reads as TGTGCCAGCAGCGTAGACGGCGGGAGGGCCTACGAGCAGTACTTC. The full variable domain, with the rest looked up from reference TRBV9 and TRBJ2-7, is DSGVTQTPKHLITATGQRVTLRCSPRSGDLSVYWYQQSLDQGLQFLIQYYNGEERAKGNILERFSAQQFPDLHSELNLSSLELGDSALYFCASSVDGGRAYEQYFGPGTRLTVT.

V and J are TRBV28 and TRBJ1-1; D is perhaps TRBD1 (6 bases). Trimming shortened V by 6 bases and J by 5 bases, and 13 bases separated the two germline ends. Per germline, CDR1 MDHEN and CDR2 SYDVKM. The CDR3 length is 13 residues. CDR3: CASSRPGQTEAFF. DNA of the CDR3: TGTGCCAGCAGCCGACCTGGACAGACTGAAGCTTTCTTT.

The chain employs TRBV18 and TRBJ1-1, with D possibly TRBD1 on 6 matching bases. Germline V gives CDR1 KGHSH, CDR2 LQKENI. Trimming cost V 1 base and J 4 bases, with 10 bases left between them. This CDR3 contains 14 residues. The CDR3 DNA follows: TGTGCCAGCTCACCACAGGGGGGACGCACTGAAGCTTTCTTT. Its protein product is CASSPQGGRTEAFF.

This clone was recorded at least ten times. This chain connects TRBV7-2 to TRBJ2-1; D is ambiguous. Germline V gives CDR1 SGHTA, CDR2 FQGNSA. The V end lost 3 bases, the J end lost 5 bases, and 14 bases lay between the germline ends. This CDR3 spans 15 amino acids. CDR3 sequence reads: CASSLGQKPNNEQFF. The CDR3 nucleotides read TGTGCCAGCAGCTTGGGTCAGAAACCAAACAATGAGCAGTTCTTC.

This clone has only one observation. The rearrangement uses TRBV29-1 and TRBJ2-2; TRBD1 agrees at 9 bases. The CDR3 consists of 14 residues. With V trimmed by 5 bases and J by 3 bases, 4 bases remained unmatched. Germline V gene lookup returns CDR1 SQVTM and CDR2 ANQGSEA. For the CDR3, the DNA is TGCAGCGTTTTGGACAGGGGATACACCGGGGAGCTGTTTTTT. Its protein is CSVLDRGYTGELFF.

The chain carries TRBV11-2 and TRBJ2-3; the D is unclear. Trimming removed 4 bases from V and 6 bases from J, with 11 bases in between. The germline CDR1 and CDR2 sequences are SGHAT and FQNNGV. This CDR3 region has 13 residues. The CDR3 nucleotides are TGTGCCAGCAGCTCAAATTTCCCGGATACGCAGTATTTT. This gives the protein CASSSNFPDTQYF.

Ten or more counts support this clone. The genes are TRBV9 and TRBJ2-2; 9 bases align to TRBD2. V trimming: 0 bases; J trimming: 5 bases; junction bases outside the gene matches: 11. This CDR3 comprises 18 residues. From germline, CDR1 is SGDLS and CDR2 YYNGEE. The CDR3 reads CASSVGVGLAGRTGELFF. DNA for the CDR3: TGTGCCAGCAGCGTAGGGGTAGGGCTAGCGGGACGGACCGGGGAGCTGTTTTTT. Full variable domain (missing parts from reference TRBV9 and TRBJ2-2): DSGVTQTPKHLITATGQRVTLRCSPRSGDLSVYWYQQSLDQGLQFLIQYYNGEERAKGNILERFSAQQFPDLHSELNLSSLELGDSALYFCASSVGVGLAGRTGELFFGEGSRLTVL.

The chain uses TRBV10-2 and TRBJ1-2; D is undetermined. Germline CDR1 reads WSHSY; CDR2 reads SAAADI. This CDR3 spans 14 amino acids. Trimming left V 2 bases short and J 1 base short, with 8 bases between. CDR3 DNA sequence: TGCGCCAGCAGTGAGAAGGCCTTTAACTATGGCTACACCTTC. As protein: CASSEKAFNYGYTF.

This rearrangement joins TRBV5-1 to TRBJ1-1; TRBD1 agrees at 7 bases. Germline lookup yields CDR1 SGHRS and CDR2 YFSETQ. V lost 0 bases to trimming and J lost 8 bases; unmatched junction nucleotides: 7. The CDR3 loop spans 14 amino acids. The CDR3 region has the DNA TGCGCCAGCAGCTTGGACAGGGGCTTTAGGGAAGCTTTCTTT. It specifies CASSLDRGFREAFF.

This chain uses TRBV7-8 with TRBJ1-4; the D is unclear. This CDR3 spans 17 amino acids. The V gene's germline CDR1 is SGHVS and CDR2 FQNEAQ. Deletions cut 0 bases from V and 0 bases from J, with 11 bases between. The CDR3 is CASSLAGVVATNEKLFF. CDR3 bases: TGTGCCAGCAGCTTAGCTGGGGTAGTCGCAACTAATGAAAAACTGTTTTTT.

The table lists this clone with a count of one. The gene calls are TRBV30 and TRBJ2-3; the D is unclear. The germline gives CDR1 GTSNPN, CDR2 SVGIG (reference sequence). The CDR3 runs 17 residues. V was pared by 3 bases and J by 6 bases, with 25 bases between. The CDR3 sequence is CAWSLALLRGPFDTQYF. The DNA of the CDR3 is TGTGCCTGGAGCCTCGCCCTTCTTCGAGGTCCGTTCGATACGCAGTATTTT. Drawing the rest from reference TRBV30 and TRBJ2-3, the complete variable domain is SQTIHQWPATLVQPVGSPLSLECTVEGTSNPNLYWYRQAAGRGLQLLFYSVGIGQISSEVPQNLSASRPQDRQFILSSKKLLLSDSGFYLCAWSLALLRGPFDTQYFGPGTRLTVL.

The V gene is TRBV9, the J gene TRBJ2-3, with 13 bases fitting TRBD2. V gave up 4 bases and J gave up 5 bases; unmatched junction bases: 10. The germline CDR1 and CDR2 sequences are SGDLS and YYNGEE. The CDR3 length is 17 residues. For the CDR3, the DNA is TGTGCCAGCAGCCCCCGGACTAGCGGGAGAGGGAGAGATACGCAGTATTTT. Its translation: CASSPRTSGRGRDTQYF.

The gene calls are TRBV2 and TRBJ2-7; D gene ambiguous. The germline V gene encodes CDR1 SNHLY and CDR2 FYNNEI. Trimming left V 7 bases short and J 3 bases short, with 13 bases between. The CDR3 contains 13 residues. Written as DNA, the CDR3 is TGTGCCAGCACCGGACGGATCCTCTACGAGCAGTACTTC. It codes for CASTGRILYEQYF.

Concerning this clone itself: A far larger clone is one base from this, pointing to a likely read error. Other DNA sequences in this specimen translate into the identical CDR3. CDR3 sequence (DNA): TGTGCCAGCAGCAGAGGCCACCCCGACAGAGCTAACTATGGCTACACCTTC. Its protein is CASSRGHPDRANYGYTF. The rearrangement joins TRBV28 to TRBJ1-2; D is possibly TRBD1 (5 bases). Germline V lookup: CDR1 MDHEN, CDR2 SYDVKM. The V end lost 6 bases, the J end lost 0 bases, and 20 bases lay between the germline ends. The CDR3 sequence is 17 residues long.

The chain joins TRBV5-5 to TRBJ1-2, with D possibly TRBD1 on 5 matching bases. V was trimmed by 0 bases and J by 6 bases, leaving 18 bases between them. The germline gives CDR1 SGHKS, CDR2 YYEKEE (reference sequence). The CDR3 length is 16 residues. The CDR3 region is CASSLVGVQEGNGYTF. The CDR3 bases are TGTGCCAGCAGCTTGGTAGGGGTCCAGGAAGGTAATGGCTACACCTTC.

The genes are TRBV6-1 and TRBJ2-5; 9 nucleotides align to TRBD1. This CDR3 spans 15 amino acids. Trimming took 2 bases from V and 9 from J; bases not matched to a gene: 10. Looked up from germline, CDR1 is MNHNS and CDR2 is SASEGT. The CDR3 DNA follows: TGTGCCAGCAGTGAACTCGGACAGGGGAATTATGCCCAGTACTTC. This codes for CASSELGQGNYAQYF.

The rearrangement links TRBV4-1 to TRBJ2-1; no definite D call. V was shortened by 2 bases and J by 0 bases, with 5 bases between the two germline ends. The CDR3 sequence is 14 residues long. CDR1 and CDR2 (germline): MGHRA, YSYEKL. CDR3 sequence: CASSQQTSYNEQFF. The DNA for the CDR3 is TGCGCCAGCAGCCAACAGACCTCCTACAATGAGCAGTTCTTC.

In its sample, this clone was seen a few times. V usage is TRBV6-1 and J usage is TRBJ2-4, with 8 nucleotides matching TRBD1. The germline CDR1 and CDR2 sequences are MNHNS and SASEGT. The V segment lost 0 bases and the J segment 1 base; nucleotides outside the gene matches: 11. This CDR3 spans 19 amino acids. CDR3 sequence (DNA): TGTGCCAGCAGTGAAGCGGCAGGGGGCGTCGATACGGCCAAAAACATTCAGTACTTC. This translates into CASSEAAGGVDTAKNIQYF.

About this clone: The sample carries other DNA sequences with the same CDR3. This sequence joins TRBV5-1 and TRBJ2-5; D not resolved. CDR3 length: 14 residues. Looked up from germline, CDR1 is SGHRS and CDR2 is YFSETQ. V lost 0 bases and J 4 bases, leaving 10 bases between the germline ends. This chain's CDR3 is CASSLGESRETQYF. The CDR3 DNA sequence: TGCGCCAGCAGCTTGGGTGAGAGCCGAGAGACCCAGTACTTC.